This is a list of T cell receptor beta chains from one sample in a study of identical twins. TCRdb itself ran the 5' RACE reads through MiXCR, one entry per CDR3 protein. The sample records 700,000 or so distinct CDR3 sequences, 8.6% being singletons. This sample also belongs to another study, concerning yellow fever vaccine responses in identical twins.

The sequenced sample was PBMCs. The receptors shown here come from a woman in her late teens or twenties in good health. Each CDR3 is given with its conserved first and last residue.

j_call v_call cdr3_aa
TRBJ2-5 TRBV3-1 CACSPFRGRAGSLETQYF
TRBJ2-3 TRBV7-9 CASNLVTDTQYF
TRBJ2-1 TRBV28 CASLRGGGNEQFF
TRBJ2-1 TRBV6-1 CASSNSGLGHAYNEQFF
TRBJ2-1 TRBV10-3 CAISDPLAASYNEQFF
TRBJ2-7 TRBV5-1 CASSWGGTGGNEQYF
TRBJ1-1 TRBV10-3 CAISEKVRVNTEAFF
TRBJ2-5 TRBV11-2 CASSLASSQGVVTQYF
TRBJ2-1 TRBV6-2/TRBV6-3 CASSYGGQGNHNEQFF
TRBJ2-3 TRBV12-3/TRBV12-4 CASTAQREVVDTQYF
TRBJ2-7 TRBV15 CATSRESLAVSSNFYEQYF
TRBJ1-6 TRBV18 CASSPEKGGSPLHF
TRBJ2-5 TRBV3-1 CASSSVQSYQETQYF
TRBJ2-1 TRBV24-1 CATRNNNEQFF
TRBJ2-2 TRBV29-1 CSVVAAANTGELFF
TRBJ2-1 TRBV5-8 CASSLLGVEQFF
TRBJ2-3 TRBV6-4 CASSAAQGSTQYF
TRBJ2-1 TRBV20-1 CSARGTTSYNEQFF
TRBJ2-7 TRBV15 CATSRDEGWDIDSFYEQYF
TRBJ2-1 TRBV5-1 CASREQDPGLAGEQFF
TRBJ1-6 TRBV20-1 CSARDYKRTGRDSPLHF
TRBJ2-1 TRBV5-1 CASRPGLADDEQFF